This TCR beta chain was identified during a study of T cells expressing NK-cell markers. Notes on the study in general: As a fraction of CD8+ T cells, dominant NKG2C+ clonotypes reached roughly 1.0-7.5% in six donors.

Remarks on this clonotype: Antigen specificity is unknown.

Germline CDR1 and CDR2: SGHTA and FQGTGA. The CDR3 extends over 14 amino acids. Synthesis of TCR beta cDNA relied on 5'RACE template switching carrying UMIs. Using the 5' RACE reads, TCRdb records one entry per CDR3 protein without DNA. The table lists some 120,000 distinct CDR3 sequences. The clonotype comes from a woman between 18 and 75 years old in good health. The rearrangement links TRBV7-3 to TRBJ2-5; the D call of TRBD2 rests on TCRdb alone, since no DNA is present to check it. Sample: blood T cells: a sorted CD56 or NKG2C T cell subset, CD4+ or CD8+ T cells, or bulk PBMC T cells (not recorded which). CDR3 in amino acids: CASSSGLAGETQYF.